What follows are 14 T cell receptor beta chains derived from one specimen sequenced in a study of T cell repertoires in cytomegalovirus infection. TCRdb reprocessed the reads via MiXCR and lists one record per CDR3 protein. The data show under 500,000 distinct CDR3 sequences, 40% to 50% seen once. Their recognized antigens are unknown. The sample in question was cultured PBMCs, obtained from culture after CMV antigen stimulation. The receptors were gathered from a human donor in good health (CMV status not recorded). Some clones in this sample may be carry-over from other donors' samples.

The V gene is TRBV28, the J gene TRBJ2-7, with 7 bases aligning to TRBD2. CDR1 is MDHEN, CDR2 SYDVKM, per germline. V gave up 4 bases and J gave up 6 bases; unmatched junction bases: 9. The CDR3 sequence is 14 residues long. Here the CDR3 DNA reads TGTGCCAGCAGTTCCCTCCGGGGGGACTCCGAGCAGTACTTC. Protein product: CASSSLRGDSEQYF.

This chain links TRBV7-4 with TRBJ1-2; D remains ambiguous. CDR3 length equals 15 residues. Germline-derived CDR1 and CDR2 are SGHVT and SQSDAQ. V was pared by 4 bases and J by 3 bases, with 15 bases between. The CDR3 sequence is CASSSQPPGDYGYTF. DNA for the CDR3: TGTGCCAGCAGCTCCCAACCCCCTGGGGACTATGGCTACACCTTC.

This clonotype was counted ten times or more. This sequence joins TRBV7-2 and TRBJ2-1; D unclear. Per the germline V gene, CDR1 is SGHTA and CDR2 is FQGNSA. Trimming took off 0 bases at V and 6 bases at J, with 9 bases between the two ends. CDR3 length: 14 amino acids. The CDR3 is CASSLALRGNEQFF. The CDR3 bases are TGTGCCAGCAGCTTAGCGCTCCGTGGCAATGAGCAGTTCTTC.

CDR3 protein: CASSSGQGRVIQYF. The CDR3 DNA follows: TGTGCCAGCAGCTCCGGACAGGGAAGGGTCATTCAGTACTTC. The rearrangement joins TRBV2 to TRBJ2-4; TRBD1 matches at 8 bases. Germline V gene data show CDR1 as SNHLY and CDR2 as FYNNEI. CDR3 length: 14 amino acids. With V trimmed by 6 bases and J by 9 bases, 10 bases remained unmatched.

This chain links TRBV11-2 with TRBJ2-7, with 7 bases aligning to TRBD2. Germline loops: CDR1 SGHAT, CDR2 FQNNGV. This CDR3 is built from 18 residues. The junction had 14 bases not matched to a gene; V was cut back by 2 bases and J by 1 base. CDR3 DNA: TGTGCCAGCAGCTTAACGGGGGAGGGCGGGATGGTGTCCTACGAGCAGTACTTC. Its protein product is CASSLTGEGGMVSYEQYF.

This clonotype was seen a handful of times. This sequence joins TRBV7-2 and TRBJ2-1, with TRBD2 as a possible D gene (6 bases). The length of the CDR3 is 15 residues. Trimming removed 0 bases at V and 3 bases at J, with 9 bases between. CDR1 and CDR2 from the germline V gene are SGHTA and FQGNSA. CDR3 sequence reads: CASSLAMTSYNEQFF. DNA of the CDR3: TGTGCCAGCAGCTTAGCGATGACTAGCTACAATGAGCAGTTCTTC.

The genes are TRBV27 and TRBJ2-5; 8 nucleotides line up with TRBD2. Germline assignment: CDR1 MNHEY and CDR2 SMNVEV (reference sequence). Germline trimming cut 6 bases from V and 2 bases from J; bases unmatched to any gene: 14. This CDR3 spans 17 amino acids. The CDR3 sequence: CASSPWGTRALQETQYF. The CDR3 DNA reads as TGTGCCAGCAGCCCTTGGGGGACTAGGGCCCTTCAAGAGACCCAGTACTTC.

This clonotype was seen a handful of times. V gene TRBV7-8 combines with J gene TRBJ2-1, with D possibly TRBD1 on 5 matching bases. The germline CDR1 and CDR2 sequences are SGHVS and FQNEAQ. V lost 5 bases to trimming and J lost 0 bases, with 11 bases between them. CDR3 size: 15 residues. CDR3 region: CASSADRSSYNEQFF. The CDR3 region has the DNA TGTGCCAGCAGCGCAGACAGAAGCTCCTACAATGAGCAGTTCTTC. The full variable domain, in which reference TRBV7-8 and TRBJ2-1 provide the parts outside the CDR3, is GAGVSQSPRYKVAKRGQDVALRCDPISGHVSLFWYQQALGQGPEFLTYFQNEAQLDKSGLPSDRFFAERPEGSVSTLKIQRTQQEDSAVYLCASSADRSSYNEQFFGPGTRLTVL.

This clonotype was counted between two and nine times. The chain combines TRBV4-3 with TRBJ2-3; D not resolved. Per the germline V gene, CDR1 is LGHNA and CDR2 is YSLEER. Between the trimmed V and J ends, which lost 0 bases and 4 bases, there was a span of 8 bases. The CDR3 is 14 amino acids. As DNA, the CDR3 is TGCGCCAGCAGCCAAGAGTCTAAGGCAGATACGCAGTATTTT. Translated: CASSQESKADTQYF.

The chain uses TRBV12-3 or TRBV12-4 and TRBJ2-7; 12 bases map to TRBD1. J gave up 5 bases and V 7 bases, and 9 bases lay outside the gene matches. The CDR3 has 15 residues. Here the CDR3 reads CASTTRDRGLNEQYF. CDR3 sequence (DNA): TGTGCCAGCACCACCCGGGACAGGGGGCTGAACGAGCAGTACTTC.

The V gene is TRBV27, the J gene TRBJ2-3; D is perhaps TRBD1 or TRBD2 (5 bases each). CDR1 and CDR2 from the germline V gene are MNHEY and SMNVEV (reference sequence). The CDR3 loop spans 16 amino acids. V lost 3 bases, J lost 0 bases, and 13 bases lay in between. The CDR3, as DNA: TGTGCCAGCAGTTTTTCCCGGGACCCTAGCACAGATACGCAGTATTTT. As protein: CASSFSRDPSTDTQYF.

The gene calls are TRBV7-2 and TRBJ2-2, with 7 bases that match TRBD1. V dropped 7 bases and J dropped 2; count of bases not matched to a gene: 4. The CDR3 loop spans 14 amino acids. Per the germline V gene, CDR1 is SGHTA and CDR2 is FQGNSA. For the CDR3, the DNA is TGTGCCAGCAACCGGGACAGAAACACCGGGGAGCTGTTTTTT. Encoded protein: CASNRDRNTGELFF.

This clonotype was seen more than once but under ten times. CDR3 DNA sequence: TGTGCCACCCAACTATACGGGGAACCGAATCAGCCCCAGCATTTT. Its translation is CATQLYGEPNQPQHF. The chain joins TRBV7-2 to TRBJ1-5; the D is unclear. From germline, CDR1 is SGHTA and CDR2 FQGNSA. The CDR3 spans 15 residues. V lost 10 bases, J lost 4 bases, and 20 bases lay in between.

The V call is TRBV12-3 or TRBV12-4, the J call TRBJ2-3; the D gene could be TRBD1 or TRBD2 (5 bases each). The CDR3 consists of 16 residues. Trimming pared 5 bases from V and 0 bases from J, leaving 15 bases between. In DNA form, the CDR3 reads TGTGCCAGCAGTGCCGACGGGACGGTTAGCACAGATACGCAGTATTTT. Residues: CASSADGTVSTDTQYF.